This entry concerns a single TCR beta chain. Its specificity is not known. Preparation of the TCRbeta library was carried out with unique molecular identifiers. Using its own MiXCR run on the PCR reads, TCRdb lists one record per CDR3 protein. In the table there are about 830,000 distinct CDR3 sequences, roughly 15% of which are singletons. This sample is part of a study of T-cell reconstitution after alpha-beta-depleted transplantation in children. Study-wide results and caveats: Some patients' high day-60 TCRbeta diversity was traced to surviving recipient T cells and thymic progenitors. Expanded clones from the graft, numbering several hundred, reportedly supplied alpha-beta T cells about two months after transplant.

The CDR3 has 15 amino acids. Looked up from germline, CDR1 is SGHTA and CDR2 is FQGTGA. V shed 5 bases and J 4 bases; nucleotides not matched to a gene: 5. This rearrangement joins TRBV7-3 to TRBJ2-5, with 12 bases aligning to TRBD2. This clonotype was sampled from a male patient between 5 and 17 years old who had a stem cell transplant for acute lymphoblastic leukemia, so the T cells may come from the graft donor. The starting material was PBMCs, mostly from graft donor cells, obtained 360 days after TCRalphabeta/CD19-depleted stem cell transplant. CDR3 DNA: TGTGCCAGCAGCGGAGAGGGACTAGCGGGAGAGACCCAGTACTTC. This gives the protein CASSGEGLAGETQYF.